Listed below are T cell receptor beta chains from one sample, sequenced in a study of control samples from healthy donors and cancer patients. This table comes from immunoSEQ multiplex PCR, and its TCRdb copy is limited to in-frame clones, with some not included. The sample has 40,000 or so clones, 65% to 85% seen once. Sequenced: PBMCs. The source is a woman aged 60-75 years with lung cancer. Each CDR3 is given with its conserved first and last residue. D genes are given only for firm matches. Clone size appears in some rows only: once, few, many, or a class for an expanded clone.

j_call v_call d_call clone_size cdr3_nt cdr3_aa
TRBJ2-1 TRBV7-2 TRBD2 NA TGTGCCAGCAGCTTAGGAAGGTGGGGACTAGCGGGAGTTGTCAATGAGCAGTTCTTC CASSLGRWGLAGVVNEQFF
TRBJ2-7 TRBV2 TRBD2 once TGTGCCAGCAGTTCTGCGGGAGGGGGTGAGCAGTACTTC CASSSAGGGEQYF
TRBJ2-7 TRBV27 TRBD1 NA TGTGCCAGCAGCCTATCTCCGGGACAGGGGACCTACGAGCAGTACTTC CASSLSPGQGTYEQYF
TRBJ2-3 TRBV3-1/TRBV3-2 TRBD2 NA TGTGCCAGCAGCCAAGTAGATAGCGGGAGTTATACAGATACGCAGTATTTT CASSQVDSGSYTDTQYF
TRBJ2-7 TRBV6-2/TRBV6-3 TRBD2 NA TGTGCCAGCAGCCTCGAGGGTAGCGGGAACAACGAGCAGTACTTC CASSLEGSGNNEQYF
TRBJ2-7 TRBV7-2 NA once TGTGCCAGCAGCCACGGATCGTACGAGCAGTACTTC CASSHGSYEQYF
TRBJ2-1 TRBV7-2 TRBD1 NA TGTGCCAGCAGCTTACAGGGGGAAGGTGAGCAGTTCTTC CASSLQGEGEQFF
TRBJ1-1 TRBV5-1 TRBD1 NA TGCGCCAGCAACGGGAGGGGACAGCCGAACACTGAAGCTTTCTTT CASNGRGQPNTEAFF
TRBJ2-2 TRBV9 NA once TGTGCCAGCAGCGTGGCCGGGGAGCTGTTTTTT CASSVAGELFF
TRBJ1-5 TRBV7-9 NA few TGTGCCAGCAGCCCGAGGGGTAGTAGCAATCAGCCCCAGCATTTT CASSPRGSSNQPQHF
TRBJ1-2 TRBV12-3/TRBV12-4 NA NA TGTGCCAGCAGTTTAGGAGGTGGTTGGGGCTACACCTTC CASSLGGGWGYTF
TRBJ1-4 TRBV7-3 NA NA TGTGCCAGCAGCTTAACGTCCGGGACTAATGAAAAACTGTTTTTT CASSLTSGTNEKLFF
TRBJ1-1 TRBV7-9 NA once TGTGCCAGCAGCTTAGAGGGGATTGCTTTCTTT CASSLEGIAFF
TRBJ1-2 TRBV5-1 TRBD1 NA TGCGCCAGCACCTTTACAGGGGCGAACTATGGCTACACCTTC CASTFTGANYGYTF
TRBJ2-7 TRBV7-2 NA NA TGTGCCAGCAGCTTAGGGACAGAGCAGTACTTC CASSLGTEQYF
TRBJ2-5 TRBV5-4 NA NA TGTGCCAGCAGCATAGCCCACCCACAGGGACAAGAGACCCAGTACTTC CASSIAHPQGQETQYF
TRBJ2-3 TRBV19 NA NA TGTGCCAGTAGTACTGTGGGGGGAAGGGAGACGCAGTATTTT CASSTVGGRETQYF
TRBJ1-2 TRBV6-5 NA NA TGTGCCAGCAAAAGACAGGACTATGGCTACACCTTC CASKRQDYGYTF
TRBJ2-7 TRBV12-3/TRBV12-4 NA once TGTGCCAGCAGCTCCCACGATGCCTACGAGCAGTACTTC CASSSHDAYEQYF
TRBJ1-2 TRBV7-2 NA NA TGTGCCAGCAGCTTAGAGCTTATCTTTAACTATGACTACACCTTC CASSLELIFNYDYTF